Reported below is one TCR beta chain. Which antigen it targets is not known. Qualities for individual bases were not recorded, and no much larger clone is one base off. The CDR3 runs 15 residues from the cysteine to the phenylalanine. The entry retains the CDR3 DNA only, 45 bases that are in frame from base 1. A distance of 14 bases separates the germline ends of V and J, which lose 1 base and 7 bases respectively. For CDR1 and CDR2, the germline V gene lists SGHRS and YFSETQ. Synthesis of TCR cDNA relied on 5'RACE template switching, a step that introduced a universal primer site along with unique molecular identifiers. cDNA synthesis was primed from both the TCR alpha and TCR beta constant segments. Library amplification involved two PCR steps, and the second step added sample barcodes and sequencing adapters. Libraries were sequenced on Illumina HiSeq 2500 (2x100 bp) or NovaSeq (2x150 bp). The paper's data handling went like this. Demultiplexing of reads and collapsing into UMI consensus sequences were performed with MIGEC, and V(D)J alignment was carried out with MiXCR. Vaccine-responding clonotypes were identified with edgeR using replicate PBMC samples, with FDR below 0.01 and a log2 fold change above 5 up to day 15 being required. CD4 or CD8 identity was assigned to each bulk clonotype according to whether the clonotype was present at higher abundance in the sequenced CD4 repertoire or the sequenced CD8 repertoire. The public sequencing data were trimmed at Q25 with fastp and processed into clonotypes with MiXCR by TCRdb, which kept only in-frame beta chains. Entries are consolidated by CDR3 protein sequence, retaining the most common genes and DNA. Here the V and J calls rest on TCRdb's processing, not on the authors' analysis. The sample table holds approximately 580,000 distinct CDR3 sequences, of which roughly 17% were seen once. The biggest ten clones account for 17% of the sample.

The record originates from a study of T cells after yellow fever vaccination (dated by TCRdb to about 2019). With regard to the full study: The SMART-Seq v4 Ultra Low Input RNA kit was used to prepare libraries from fractions with low cell numbers. To follow T-cell clones before and after primary and booster YFV17D yellow fever vaccination, bulk TCR alpha and beta repertoires were sequenced over time. Two healthy male donors made up the cohort, one aged 18 to 29 years and the other aged 30 to 40 years. Bulk PBMC replicates and cell subsets were isolated from blood drawn at multiple timepoints before and after both primary and secondary immunization. The study at large found these results: Only two donors were included in the study, so the extent to which the findings can be generalized is limited. A small fraction of clonotypes appeared in both the CD4 and CD8 compartments, likely as a result of convergent recombination. Computational filtering was needed because FACS-sorted repertoires could contain abundant contaminating clonotypes from the bulk population. Compared with the primary T-cell response, the secondary T-cell response was weaker but faster, peaking on day 5 rather than day 15. Most clones expanded after primary vaccination were re-detected after the booster (around 96% of CD4 and about nine tenths of CD8), suggesting broad memory maintenance.

The meaning of the sample's treatment or condition label: live attenuated yellow fever vaccine strain. Two biological replicates of bulk PBMCs were collected at each blood-draw timepoint. A standard Ficoll-Paque protocol was used to isolate PBMCs from peripheral blood. TriZol was used to extract RNA from bulk PBMCs, CD4 and CD8 fractions, and dextramer-positive and dextramer-negative fractions. Source: PBMCs, taken about 5 days after the first yellow fever vaccination. This sequence uses TRBV5-1 and TRBJ2-2, with no reliable assignment of the D segment. The receptor's source is a man aged 18 to 30 who received the YFV17D yellow fever vaccine. The CDR3 reads as follows: CASSLKVLRDGELFF. In nucleotides, the sequence is TGCGCCAGCAGCTTGAAAGTACTCCGTGACGGGGAGCTGTTTTTT.